A selection of T cell receptor beta chains follows, all from one sample in a study of blood T cell repertoires in COVID-19. TCRdb's copy holds only in-frame clones and misses some; the assay was immunoSEQ multiplex PCR. The sample lists about 300,000 clones, about 91% occurring once. Sequencing was performed on peripheral blood. The source is a woman aged 30 to 39 with COVID-19, enrolled during active disease. Each CDR3 is given with its conserved first and last residue. The order of the fields is D gene, V gene, clone size, J gene, CDR3 protein, CDR3 DNA. D genes are given only for firm matches. Not all rows give a size; the values are once, few, many and, for expanded clones, a class.

d_gene: .; v_gene: TRBV4-3; abundance: .; j_gene: TRBJ1-2; CDR3aa: CASSQEQWGAYGYTF; CDR3nt: TGCGCCAGCAGCCAAGAACAGTGGGGAGCTTATGGCTACACCTTC
d_gene: TRBD1; v_gene: TRBV5-3; abundance: .; j_gene: TRBJ2-2; CDR3aa: CARSLDGDSRANTGELFF; CDR3nt: TGTGCCAGAAGCTTGGACGGGGACAGTCGGGCGAACACCGGGGAGCTGTTTTTT
d_gene: .; v_gene: TRBV27; abundance: once; j_gene: TRBJ1-6; CDR3aa: CASTSKYVPRSSYNSPLHF; CDR3nt: TGTGCCAGCACCTCAAAGTATGTCCCGAGGAGCTCCTATAATTCACCCCTCCACTTT
d_gene: TRBD2; v_gene: TRBV2; abundance: .; j_gene: TRBJ2-1; CDR3aa: CASRGLAGDNEQFF; CDR3nt: TGTGCCAGCAGGGGACTAGCGGGTGACAATGAGCAGTTCTTC
d_gene: TRBD1; v_gene: TRBV4-1; abundance: .; j_gene: TRBJ2-2; CDR3aa: CASSQDIRTGEGRTGELFF; CDR3nt: TGCGCCAGCAGCCAAGACATAAGGACAGGGGAGGGCCGCACCGGGGAGCTGTTTTTT
d_gene: TRBD2; v_gene: TRBV4-2; abundance: .; j_gene: TRBJ2-3; CDR3aa: CASSPGRASGGRASGTDTQYF; CDR3nt: TGTGCCAGCAGCCCCGGTCGGGCTAGCGGGGGGAGGGCGAGTGGCACAGATACGCAGTATTTT
d_gene: .; v_gene: TRBV12-3/TRBV12-4; abundance: .; j_gene: TRBJ1-2; CDR3aa: CASSLRLLYGYTF; CDR3nt: TGTGCCAGCAGTTTAAGACTTTTATATGGCTACACCTTC
d_gene: TRBD1; v_gene: TRBV6-5; abundance: .; j_gene: TRBJ2-1; CDR3aa: CASSSSGTGFYNEQFF; CDR3nt: TGTGCCAGCAGTTCCTCCGGGACAGGGTTTTACAATGAGCAGTTCTTC
d_gene: TRBD1; v_gene: TRBV5-1; abundance: .; j_gene: TRBJ1-1; CDR3aa: CASSLGQYGTEAFF; CDR3nt: TGCGCCAGCAGCCTGGGACAGTATGGCACTGAAGCTTTCTTT
d_gene: TRBD2; v_gene: TRBV5-1; abundance: .; j_gene: TRBJ2-1; CDR3aa: CASSTGTSGGNEQFF; CDR3nt: TGCGCCAGCAGCACAGGGACTAGCGGGGGAAATGAGCAGTTCTTC
d_gene: .; v_gene: TRBV28; abundance: .; j_gene: TRBJ1-3; CDR3aa: CASSPGVSTIYF; CDR3nt: TGTGCCAGCAGTCCAGGGGTTTCGACCATATATTTT
d_gene: .; v_gene: TRBV6-5; abundance: .; j_gene: TRBJ1-2; CDR3aa: CASSLSDTNYGYTF; CDR3nt: TGTGCCAGCAGTTTGTCAGATACTAACTATGGCTACACCTTC
d_gene: TRBD1; v_gene: TRBV5-5; abundance: .; j_gene: TRBJ1-1; CDR3aa: CASSTTGGLNTEAFF; CDR3nt: TGTGCCAGCAGCACGACAGGGGGCCTGAACACTGAAGCTTTCTTT
d_gene: .; v_gene: TRBV4-1; abundance: .; j_gene: TRBJ1-6; CDR3aa: CASSQKGNYNSPLHF; CDR3nt: TGCGCCAGCAGCCAGAAGGGGAACTATAATTCACCCCTCCACTTT
d_gene: TRBD1; v_gene: TRBV20-1; abundance: .; j_gene: TRBJ2-3; CDR3aa: CSASGQGAGTDTQYF; CDR3nt: TGCAGTGCTAGTGGACAGGGGGCGGGTACAGATACGCAGTATTTT
d_gene: .; v_gene: TRBV5-1; abundance: .; j_gene: TRBJ1-5; CDR3aa: CASSLVTGQPQHF; CDR3nt: TGCGCCAGCAGCTTGGTCACGGGGCAGCCCCAGCATTTT
d_gene: .; v_gene: TRBV12-3/TRBV12-4; abundance: .; j_gene: TRBJ1-1; CDR3aa: CASSRERAFF; CDR3nt: TGTGCCAGCAGCCGTGAACGGGCTTTCTTT
d_gene: .; v_gene: TRBV6-5; abundance: .; j_gene: TRBJ2-2; CDR3aa: CASSLGGTGELFF; CDR3nt: TGTGCCAGCAGCCTGGGGGGCACCGGGGAGCTGTTTTTT
d_gene: .; v_gene: TRBV9; abundance: .; j_gene: TRBJ2-7; CDR3aa: CASSADYPSYEQYF; CDR3nt: TGTGCCAGCAGCGCCGACTACCCCTCCTACGAGCAGTACTTC
d_gene: .; v_gene: TRBV2; abundance: .; j_gene: TRBJ1-1; CDR3aa: CASSDLRELKDEAFF; CDR3nt: TGTGCCAGCAGTGACCTCCGGGAGCTAAAGGATGAAGCTTTCTTT